A selection of T cell receptor beta chains follows, all from one sample in a study of neoadjuvant anti-PD-1 for oral cavity cancer. The method was immunoSEQ multiplex PCR; TCRdb's version includes in-frame clones alone and lacks a portion of them. The table shows about 15,000 clones, with around 60% occurring only once. The sequenced sample was PBMCs, obtained before nivolumab (anti-PD-1) treatment. The receptors stem from a person aged 40 to 85 with oral cavity squamous cell carcinoma. Each CDR3 is given with its conserved first and last residue. Each record gives: J gene, clone size, D gene, V gene, CDR3 protein, CDR3 DNA. A D gene is named only where the DNA matches it firmly. Some rows mark clone size as missing; the rest say once, few, many or name a class of expanded clone.

J: TRBJ2-2
size: .
D: TRBD1
V: TRBV29-1
CDR3: CSVGGQGTNTGELFF
DNA: TGCAGCGTTGGGGGACAGGGTACGAACACCGGGGAGCTGTTTTTT

J: TRBJ2-1
size: .
D: TRBD2
V: TRBV9
CDR3: CASSVEASGRADLQFF
DNA: TGTGCCAGCAGCGTAGAGGCTAGCGGGAGGGCCGACCTACAGTTCTTC

J: TRBJ2-7
size: .
D: TRBD1
V: TRBV27
CDR3: CASRAGTGSSEQYF
DNA: TGTGCCAGCAGGGCCGGGACAGGGTCCTCCGAGCAGTACTTC

J: TRBJ1-1
size: .
D: .
V: TRBV29-1
CDR3: CSVVAVEAFF
DNA: TGCAGCGTTGTGGCAGTTGAAGCTTTCTTT

J: TRBJ2-5
size: .
D: .
V: TRBV5-4
CDR3: CATREGEETQYF
DNA: TGTGCCACCAGAGAGGGGGAAGAGACCCAGTACTTC

J: TRBJ2-2
size: .
D: TRBD1
V: TRBV6-5
CDR3: CAVQGTGVNTGELFF
DNA: TGTGCCGTCCAAGGGACAGGGGTGAACACCGGGGAGCTGTTTTTT

J: TRBJ2-3
size: .
D: .
V: TRBV6-1
CDR3: CASSETGKGGWGSTDTQYF
DNA: TGTGCCAGCAGTGAAACGGGGAAAGGAGGCTGGGGGAGCACAGATACGCAGTATTTT

J: TRBJ2-3
size: .
D: .
V: TRBV7-6
CDR3: CASSRGTDTQYF
DNA: TGTGCCAGCAGCCGTGGCACAGATACGCAGTATTTT

J: TRBJ2-5
size: once
D: .
V: TRBV6-5
CDR3: CASSSPKGQETQYF
DNA: TGTGCCAGCAGTTCCCCTAAAGGGCAAGAGACCCAGTACTTC

J: TRBJ2-7
size: .
D: TRBD2
V: TRBV15
CDR3: CATSREIAGVYEQYF
DNA: TGTGCCACCAGCAGAGAAATAGCGGGAGTATACGAGCAGTACTTC

J: TRBJ2-7
size: .
D: TRBD1
V: TRBV19
CDR3: CASSKRQGDFEQYF
DNA: TGTGCCAGTAGTAAACGACAGGGAGATTTCGAGCAGTACTTC

J: TRBJ1-4
size: .
D: .
V: TRBV6-1
CDR3: CASPAPGAPDEKLFF
DNA: TGTGCCAGCCCGGCCCCGGGGGCGCCTGATGAAAAACTGTTTTTT

J: TRBJ2-7
size: few
D: TRBD1
V: TRBV19
CDR3: CASSPDRGLYEQYF
DNA: TGTGCCAGTAGCCCTGACAGGGGGCTATACGAGCAGTACTTC

J: TRBJ1-2
size: .
D: TRBD1
V: TRBV7-8
CDR3: CASSLTGQVSYGYTF
DNA: TGTGCCAGCAGCCTAACGGGACAGGTCTCCTATGGCTACACCTTC

J: TRBJ1-1
size: .
D: .
V: TRBV10-1
CDR3: CASSDGRTEAFF
DNA: TGCGCCAGCAGTGATGGACGGACTGAAGCTTTCTTT

J: TRBJ2-5
size: .
D: TRBD2
V: TRBV7-2
CDR3: CASSTLAGVRETQYF
DNA: TGTGCCAGCAGCACCTTAGCGGGAGTTAGGGAGACCCAGTACTTC

J: TRBJ1-3
size: .
D: .
V: TRBV4-2
CDR3: CASSQDTTGNTIYF
DNA: TGTGCCAGCAGCCAAGATACAACTGGAAACACCATATATTTT

J: TRBJ2-7
size: .
D: .
V: TRBV19
CDR3: CASKGGDPFGYEQYF
DNA: TGTGCCAGTAAGGGCGGGGACCCTTTCGGCTACGAGCAGTACTTC

J: TRBJ1-5
size: .
D: .
V: TRBV7-9
CDR3: CASSLGNNQPQHF
DNA: TGTGCCAGCAGCTTAGGCAACAATCAGCCCCAGCATTTT

J: TRBJ2-7
size: .
D: .
V: TRBV10-3
CDR3: CAISESSGNSYEQYF
DNA: TGTGCCATCAGTGAGTCTAGCGGTAACTCCTACGAGCAGTACTTC

J: TRBJ1-5
size: .
D: .
V: TRBV6-5
CDR3: CASTSGGNQPQHF
DNA: TGTGCCAGCACCTCCGGAGGGAATCAGCCCCAGCATTTT

J: TRBJ2-3
size: .
D: TRBD2
V: TRBV7-8
CDR3: CASSSLAGGSTDTQYF
DNA: TGTGCCAGCAGCTCTTTAGCGGGAGGGAGCACAGATACGCAGTATTTT

J: TRBJ2-5
size: .
D: TRBD1
V: TRBV5-6
CDR3: CASSTRDREETQYF
DNA: TGTGCCAGCAGCACTAGGGACAGGGAAGAGACCCAGTACTTC

J: TRBJ2-7
size: once
D: TRBD2
V: TRBV27
CDR3: CASSFGGSTYEQYF
DNA: TGTGCCAGCAGTTTCGGGGGGAGTACCTACGAGCAGTACTTC

J: TRBJ2-7
size: .
D: .
V: TRBV30
CDR3: CAWSVLTGGEQYF
DNA: TGTGCCTGGAGTGTACTAACGGGTGGCGAGCAGTACTTC

J: TRBJ2-7
size: .
D: .
V: TRBV5-1
CDR3: CASSLGHEGEQYF
DNA: TGCGCCAGCAGCTTGGGTCACGAAGGCGAGCAGTACTTC

J: TRBJ1-5
size: .
D: .
V: TRBV7-2
CDR3: CASSLGQSQPQHF
DNA: TGTGCCAGCAGCTTAGGGCAAAGTCAGCCCCAGCATTTT

J: TRBJ2-1
size: .
D: .
V: TRBV4-1
CDR3: CASSQGGLAYEQFF
DNA: TGCGCCAGCAGCCAAGGGGGACTCGCCTATGAGCAGTTCTTC

J: TRBJ2-1
size: .
D: TRBD1
V: TRBV7-3
CDR3: CASSLKSRGLGEQFF
DNA: TGTGCCAGCAGCTTAAAGTCCAGGGGGCTAGGTGAGCAGTTCTTC

J: TRBJ2-5
size: .
D: .
V: TRBV5-6
CDR3: CASSIQLAPQYF
DNA: TGTGCCAGCAGCATACAACTAGCACCCCAGTACTTC

J: TRBJ2-1
size: .
D: .
V: TRBV5-6
CDR3: CASSWGWRVSFNEQFF
DNA: TGTGCCAGCAGCTGGGGTTGGAGGGTCAGTTTCAATGAGCAGTTCTTC

J: TRBJ2-3
size: .
D: .
V: TRBV9
CDR3: CASSVDVLSDTQYF
DNA: TGTGCCAGCAGCGTAGACGTTCTCTCCGATACGCAGTATTTT

J: TRBJ2-7
size: few
D: TRBD1
V: TRBV5-1
CDR3: CASRAGQVSYEQYF
DNA: TGCGCCAGCAGGGCGGGACAGGTCTCCTACGAGCAGTACTTC

J: TRBJ2-7
size: .
D: TRBD1
V: TRBV6-6
CDR3: CASSQVGDRAEQYF
DNA: TGTGCCAGCAGCCAAGTCGGTGACAGGGCCGAGCAGTACTTC

J: TRBJ1-2
size: few
D: TRBD1
V: TRBV7-9
CDR3: CASSLQGAADGYTF
DNA: TGTGCCAGCAGCCTACAGGGGGCAGCGGATGGCTACACCTTC

J: TRBJ1-1
size: .
D: .
V: TRBV2
CDR3: CASSSTGKGSEAFF
DNA: TGTGCCAGCAGTTCCACAGGTAAAGGGTCTGAAGCTTTCTTT